This T cell receptor (beta chain) was found in a study of OX40 agonist ivuxolimab in advanced cancers. Looking at the study overall: Prior therapy, whether anti-PD-1, anti-PD-L1 or anti-CTLA-4, was allowed, and under 50% had some.

Points from the study as a whole: The study observed clonal expansion of CD4+ and CD8+ blood T cells by week 6 at 0.1 to 3.0 mg/kg.

To note about this clone: The antigen remains undetermined.

Method: immunoSEQ multiplex PCR; TCRdb's copy keeps in-frame clones and lacks some. The sample comprises 99,000 or so clones, more than 80% of which are singletons, and around 5.5% rests with the top ten. This CDR3 contains 15 residues. V was trimmed by 4 bases and J by 2 bases, leaving 12 bases between them. From germline, CDR1 is SGHTA and CDR2 FQGTGA. The sequencing here drew on CD4+ or CD8+ T cells sorted from blood, taken in a trial of the OX40 agonist ivuxolimab. The gene calls are TRBV7-3 and TRBJ1-3; maybe TRBD1 (6 bases). The origin of this receptor is an adult with an advanced solid tumor such as melanoma, head and neck, liver or kidney cancer. The CDR3 DNA reads as TGTGCCAGCAGCTACAGGGCGGGTACTGGAAACACCATATATTTT. Protein product: CASSYRAGTGNTIYF.